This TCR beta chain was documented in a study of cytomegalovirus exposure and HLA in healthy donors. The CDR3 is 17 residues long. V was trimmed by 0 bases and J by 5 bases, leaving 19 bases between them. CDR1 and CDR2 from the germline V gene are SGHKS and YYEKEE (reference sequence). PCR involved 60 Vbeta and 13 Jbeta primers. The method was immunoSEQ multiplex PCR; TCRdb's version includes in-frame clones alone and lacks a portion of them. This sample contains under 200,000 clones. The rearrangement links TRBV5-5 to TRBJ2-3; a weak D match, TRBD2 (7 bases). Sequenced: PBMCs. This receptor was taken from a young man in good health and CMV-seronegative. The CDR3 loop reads CASSLAPSGEGGDTQYF. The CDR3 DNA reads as TGTGCCAGCAGCTTGGCTCCTAGCGGTGAGGGGGGAGATACGCAGTATTTT.